A single sample is the source of the 23 T cell receptor beta chains below, sequenced in a study of metastatic and nonmetastatic thyroid tumors. From the PCR reads, TCRdb re-called clones with MiXCR. The table records about 92,000 clones, under 15% of them present only once. Until they underwent thyroid surgery, no patient had received any treatment. The specimen was blood. The receptors were gathered from a female donor with papillary thyroid cancer or a benign thyroid nodule (not recorded which). Some clones in this sample may be carry-over from other donors' samples.

Turning to this clone: A much larger clonotype is one base distant, so this may be a read error. Additional DNA sequences in this sample encode the identical CDR3. This chain joins TRBV20-1 and TRBJ1-4, with TRBD1 identical over 9 bases. The CDR3 length is 13 residues. Germline loops: CDR1 DFQATT, CDR2 SNEGSKA (reference sequence). V trimming: 4 bases; J trimming: 7 bases; junction bases outside the gene matches: 4. CDR3 amino acids: CSAMTGGSEKLFF. The CDR3 region has the DNA TGCAGTGCTATGACAGGGGGGAGTGAAAAACTGTTTTTT.

This clone appeared many times. This rearrangement joins TRBV30 to TRBJ1-5; TRBD1 matches 12 bases. V was clipped by 8 bases and J by 5 bases; unmatched bases: 4. Germline CDR1 and CDR2: GTSNPN and SVGIG (reference sequence). The CDR3 spans 13 residues. As DNA, the CDR3 is TGTGCCACCGGGACAGGGGGCGATCAGCCCCAGCATTTT. As protein: CATGTGGDQPQHF.

Worth noting for this clone: Possible read error: a much larger clone is one base away. The chain joins TRBV25-1 to TRBJ2-7; D is unclear. With 6 bases removed from V and 4 bases from J, the gap between germline ends came to 7 bases. The CDR3 consists of 11 residues. Germline loops: CDR1 MGHDK, CDR2 SYGVNS. The CDR3 reads CASRWVYEQYF. DNA for the CDR3: TGTGCCAGCAGGTGGGTTTACGAGCAGTACTTC.

The sample holds a few counts of this clone. This sequence may be a read error, since a much larger clone differs from it by one base. The V and J genes are TRBV7-2 and TRBJ2-1; D remains unclear. The CDR3 sequence is 14 residues long. Germline CDR1 is SGHTA and CDR2 is FQGNSA. V shed 0 bases and J shed 9 bases, with 12 bases lying between them. For the CDR3, the DNA is TGTGCCAGCAGCTTAGCCTGGTGGAAACCTGAGCAGTTCTTC. Its protein is CASSLAWWKPEQFF.

This clone was recorded many times. V usage is TRBV28 and J usage is TRBJ2-1, with D perhaps TRBD1 or TRBD2 (6 bases each). CDR1 MDHEN and CDR2 SYDVKM come from the germline V gene. The CDR3 is made up of 15 amino acids. Trimming shortened V by 5 bases and J by 7 bases, and 18 bases separated the two germline ends. CDR3: CASSPRPGAFNEQFF. The CDR3 DNA reads TGTGCCAGCAGTCCCCGCCCGGGGGCCTTTAATGAGCAGTTCTTC. Based on the CDR3 plus reference TRBV28 and TRBJ2-1, the full variable domain is DVKVTQSSRYLVKRTGEKVFLECVQDMDHENMFWYRQDPGLGLRLIYFSYDVKMKEKGDIPEGYSVSREKKERFSLILESASTNQTSMYLCASSPRPGAFNEQFFGPGTRLTVL.

This clone has only one observation. A much larger clone lies one base from this, so it may be a read error. The gene calls are TRBV5-1 and TRBJ1-1; D is ambiguous. Germline assignment: CDR1 SGHRS and CDR2 YFSETQ. The germline V and J ends were trimmed by 2 bases and 0 bases, with 11 bases remaining between them. This CDR3 has 15 residues. CDR3 amino acids: CASSFQVQLNTEAFF. The CDR3 region has the DNA TGCGCCAGCAGCTTTCAGGTCCAACTGAACACTGAAGCTTTCTTT.

Details on this clone: Since a much larger clone is just one base distant, this may be a read error. The CDR3 DNA follows: TGTGCCAGCAGCCCCTGGGGGGTGCTATCCTACAATGAGCAGTTCTTC. Residues: CASSPWGVLSYNEQFF. The genes are TRBV11-1 and TRBJ2-1; D is perhaps TRBD2 (6 bases). The germline V gene encodes CDR1 SGHAT and CDR2 FQDESV (reference sequence). The CDR3 runs to 16 residues. Trimming removed 5 bases at V and 1 base at J, with 15 bases between.

This clone has at least ten counts. This sequence joins TRBV30 and TRBJ1-6, with 7 nucleotides matching TRBD1. J was trimmed by 5 bases and V by 5 bases; bases with no gene match: 9. From germline, CDR1 is GTSNPN and CDR2 SVGIG (reference sequence). This CDR3 is 15 amino acids long. The CDR3 is CAWRTGALDNSPLHF. For the CDR3, the DNA is TGTGCCTGGCGTACAGGGGCGCTGGATAATTCACCCCTCCACTTT.

There are many counts of this clone. This chain links TRBV7-3 with TRBJ1-2; 7 bases map to TRBD1. The ends lost 6 bases at V and 6 bases at J; junction bases unmatched: 7. The CDR3 runs to 13 residues. Germline V gene lookup returns CDR1 SGHTA and CDR2 FQGTGA. CDR3 nucleotide sequence: TGTGCCAGCAGTTACAGGGGCGGGGATGGCTACACCTTC. This gives the protein CASSYRGGDGYTF.

With respect to this clone: One end of the junction varies from germline; a read error may be responsible. The chain couples TRBV24-1 to TRBJ1-5, with 7 positions matching TRBD1. Germline V gene lookup returns CDR1 KGHDR and CDR2 SFDVKD. This CDR3 comprises 19 residues. This CDR3 reads CVTSDHRGRSDYSNQPQHF. CDR3 sequence (DNA): TGTGTCACCAGTGATCACAGGGGCCGCAGTGACTATAGCAATCAGCCACAGCATTTT.

This clone was detected ten times or more. Other DNA sequences in the same sample also yield this CDR3. The chain combines TRBV20-1 with TRBJ2-7, with 8 bases fitting TRBD1. Germline assignment: CDR1 DFQATT and CDR2 SNEGSKA (reference sequence). The CDR3 is 14 amino acids. V shed 1 base and J 2 bases; nucleotides not matched to a gene: 4. This chain's CDR3 is CSARASTGAYEQYF. CDR3 DNA: TGCAGTGCTAGAGCCTCGACAGGGGCCTACGAGCAGTACTTC.

This clone was counted at least ten times. This sequence joins TRBV6-1 and TRBJ2-5; TRBD2 matches at 11 bases. CDR1 MNHNS and CDR2 SASEGT come from the germline V gene. V shed 6 bases and J 3 bases; nucleotides not matched to a gene: 0. This CDR3 region has 13 residues. The CDR3 loop reads CASRLAGEETQYF. The CDR3 nucleotides read TGTGCCAGCAGACTAGCGGGGGAAGAGACCCAGTACTTC.

This clone was seen repeatedly, ten times or more. The chain is built from TRBV28 and TRBJ1-1; D unresolved. The CDR3 consists of 13 residues. Germline CDR1 and CDR2: MDHEN and SYDVKM. The V end lost 2 bases, the J end lost 1 base, and 5 bases lay between the germline ends. The CDR3 sequence: CASSLTQNTEAFF. CDR3 bases: TGTGCCAGCAGTTTAACTCAGAACACTGAAGCTTTCTTT.

This clone showed up many times. The chain is built from TRBV5-1 and TRBJ2-1; D not resolved. Germline loops: CDR1 SGHRS, CDR2 YFSETQ. Trimming took 0 bases from V and 0 from J, leaving 10 bases between them. This CDR3 contains 16 residues. The CDR3 reads CASSLAGINSYNEQFF. The CDR3 nucleotides read TGCGCCAGCAGCTTGGCGGGCATTAACTCCTACAATGAGCAGTTCTTC.

The table lists this clone with many counts. The chain recombines TRBV20-1 with TRBJ1-5; perhaps TRBD1 as D (6 bases). The ends were cut back, 0 bases at V and 5 bases at J, with 14 bases in the middle. The CDR3 spans 15 residues. In germline, CDR1 is DFQATT, CDR2 SNEGSKA (reference sequence). The CDR3 DNA reads as TGCAGTGCTAGAGATCCAGCTGGGGGCGATCAGCCCCAGCATTTT. This encodes CSARDPAGGDQPQHF.

With respect to this clone: One junction end does not reproduce the germline sequence, and a read error may be involved. The rearrangement uses TRBV20-1 and TRBJ1-1, with a weak D call TRBD1 (5 bases). Looked up from germline, CDR1 is DFQATT and CDR2 is SNEGSKA (reference sequence). The CDR3 sequence is 12 residues long. The CDR3 region has the DNA TGCAGTGCCCCGGACCGGGGCACTGAATCTTCCTTT. Translation gives CSAPDRGTESSF.

This clone was recorded many times. The J gene is TRBJ1-6, the V gene TRBV4-1; 7 bases align to TRBD1. Germline V gene lookup returns CDR1 MGHRA and CDR2 YSYEKL. The CDR3 has 17 residues. The ends lost 1 base at V and 7 bases at J; junction bases unmatched: 10. The CDR3 is CASSQVAGGPRNSPLHF. The CDR3 DNA follows: TGCGCCAGCAGCCAAGTGGCAGGGGGACCCCGGAATTCACCCCTCCACTTT.

The table lists this clone with many counts. The chain employs TRBV11-1 and TRBJ2-6; no definite D call. V lost 1 base and J 1 base, leaving 11 bases between the germline ends. Germline-derived CDR1 and CDR2 are SGHAT and FQDESV (reference sequence). The CDR3 has 17 amino acids. The CDR3 loop is CASSLGAASSGANVLTF. CDR3 in DNA: TGTGCCAGCAGCTTAGGTGCAGCCTCATCTGGGGCCAACGTCCTGACTTTC.

CDR3 in DNA: TGTGCCTGGAGTGTGGGTGGATACACTGAAGCTTTCTTT. Protein product: CAWSVGGYTEAFF. The chain is built from TRBV30 and TRBJ1-1, with unresolved D. This CDR3 has 13 residues. The V end was cut by 0 bases, the J end by 3 bases, with 8 bases between. Germline V gene sequence: CDR1 GTSNPN, CDR2 SVGIG (reference sequence).

Worth noting for this clone: A much bigger clone sits one base away, suggesting this may be a read error. The gene calls are TRBV9 and TRBJ2-3; a weak D match, TRBD1 (6 bases). This CDR3 is built from 16 residues. Germline V gene sequence: CDR1 SGDLS, CDR2 YYNGEE. V was pared by 4 bases and J by 6 bases, with 21 bases between. CDR3 nucleotides: TGTGCCAGCAGCCGAATTGGCGTGGGGGCCCGGGATACGCAGTATTTT. This codes for CASSRIGVGARDTQYF.

A remark on this clone: A read error is possible here, since a much larger clone lies one base away. Within the sample, other DNA sequences also encode this same CDR3. V usage is TRBV20-1 and J usage is TRBJ2-5; D may be TRBD2 (5 bases). Germline V lookup: CDR1 DFQATT, CDR2 SNEGSKA (reference sequence). CDR3 length: 16 amino acids. V dropped 3 bases and J dropped 7 bases, with 24 bases sitting between them. As DNA, the CDR3 is TGCAGTGCTAGTCGGCTAGCTGGCCCTCTGAGTGGGACCCAGTACTTC. It is translated as CSASRLAGPLSGTQYF.

Turning to this clone: With a much larger clone just one base away, this may be a read error. Because it lacks the conserved phenylalanine or tryptophan at the end, this CDR3 is likely a read error. This chain uses TRBV5-6 with TRBJ2-7, with D perhaps matching TRBD2 (5 bases). Looked up from germline, CDR1 is SGHDT and CDR2 is YYEEEE. Trimming removed 5 bases at V and 2 bases at J, with 14 bases between. The CDR3 loop spans 14 amino acids. The CDR3 nucleotides read TGTGCCAGCAGTTTCAACCTGGGAGCCTACGAGCAGTACCTC. Residues: CASSFNLGAYEQYL.

This clone occurred many times. The chain joins TRBV30 to TRBJ1-1; D may be TRBD1 (6 bases). The CDR3 contains 12 residues. Germline V CDR1 and CDR2: GTSNPN, SVGIG (reference sequence). Trimming stripped 3 bases from V and 7 bases from J, with 12 bases between. The CDR3 DNA reads TGTGCCTGGAGCTCCTCAGGGGATGAAGCTTTCTTT. Protein product: CAWSSSGDEAFF.